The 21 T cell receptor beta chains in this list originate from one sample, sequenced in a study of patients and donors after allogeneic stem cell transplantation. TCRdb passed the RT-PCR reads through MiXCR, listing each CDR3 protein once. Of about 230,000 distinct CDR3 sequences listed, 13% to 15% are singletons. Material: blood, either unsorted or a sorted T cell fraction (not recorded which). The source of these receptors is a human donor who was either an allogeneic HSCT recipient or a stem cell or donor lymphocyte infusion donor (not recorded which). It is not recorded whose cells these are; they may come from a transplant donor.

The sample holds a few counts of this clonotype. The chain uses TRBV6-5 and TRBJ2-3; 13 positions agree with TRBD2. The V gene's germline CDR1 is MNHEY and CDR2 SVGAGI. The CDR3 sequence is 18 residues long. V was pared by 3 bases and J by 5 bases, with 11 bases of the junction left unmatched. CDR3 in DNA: TGTGCCAGCAGTTATTATGGGACTAGCGGGGCTAGGGTAGATACGCAGTATTTT. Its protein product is CASSYYGTSGARVDTQYF.

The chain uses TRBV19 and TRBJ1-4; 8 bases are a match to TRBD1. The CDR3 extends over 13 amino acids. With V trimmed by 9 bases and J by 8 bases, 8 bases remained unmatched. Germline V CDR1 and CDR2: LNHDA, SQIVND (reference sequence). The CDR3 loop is CASRGQGGEKLFF. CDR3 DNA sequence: TGTGCCAGCCGTGGACAGGGAGGAGAAAAACTGTTTTTT.

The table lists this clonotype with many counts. CDR3 sequence reads: CASSFGVEANYGYTF. DNA of the CDR3: TGTGCCAGCAGTTTTGGGGTTGAGGCTAACTATGGCTACACCTTC. This sequence joins TRBV12-3 or TRBV12-4 and TRBJ1-2; no clear D. V was trimmed by 3 bases and J by 0 bases, leaving 11 bases between them. The CDR3 is 15 amino acids.

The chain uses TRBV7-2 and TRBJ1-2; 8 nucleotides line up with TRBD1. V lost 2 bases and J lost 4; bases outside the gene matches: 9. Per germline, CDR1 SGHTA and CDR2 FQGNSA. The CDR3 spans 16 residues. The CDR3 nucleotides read TGTGCCAGCAGCTTATCCACCGGGACAGGAAGCTATGGCTACACCTTC. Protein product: CASSLSTGTGSYGYTF.

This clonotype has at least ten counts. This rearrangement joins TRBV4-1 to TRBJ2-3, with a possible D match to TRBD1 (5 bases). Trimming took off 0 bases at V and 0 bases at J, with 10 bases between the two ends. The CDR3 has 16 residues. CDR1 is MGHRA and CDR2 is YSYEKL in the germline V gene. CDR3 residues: CASSQDMTDSTDTQYF. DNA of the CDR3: TGCGCCAGCAGCCAAGATATGACAGATAGCACAGATACGCAGTATTTT.

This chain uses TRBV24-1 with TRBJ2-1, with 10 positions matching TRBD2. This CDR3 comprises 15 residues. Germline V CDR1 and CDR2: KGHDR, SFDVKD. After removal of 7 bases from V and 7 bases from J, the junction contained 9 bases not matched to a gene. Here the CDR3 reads CATRGLAGARNEQFF. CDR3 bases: TGTGCCACCAGGGGGCTAGCGGGAGCTCGGAATGAGCAGTTCTTC.

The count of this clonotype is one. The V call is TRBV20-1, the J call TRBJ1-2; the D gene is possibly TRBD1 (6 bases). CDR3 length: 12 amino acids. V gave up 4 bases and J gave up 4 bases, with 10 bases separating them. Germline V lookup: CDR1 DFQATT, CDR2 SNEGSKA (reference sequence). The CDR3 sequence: CSAMGGAYGYTF. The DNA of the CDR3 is TGCAGTGCTATGGGGGGCGCCTATGGCTACACCTTC.

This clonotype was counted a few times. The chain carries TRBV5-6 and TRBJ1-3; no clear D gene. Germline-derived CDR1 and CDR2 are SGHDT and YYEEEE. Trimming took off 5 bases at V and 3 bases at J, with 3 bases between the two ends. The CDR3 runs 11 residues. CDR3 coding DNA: TGTGCCAGCAGTTATGGAAACACCATATATTTT. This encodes CASSYGNTIYF.

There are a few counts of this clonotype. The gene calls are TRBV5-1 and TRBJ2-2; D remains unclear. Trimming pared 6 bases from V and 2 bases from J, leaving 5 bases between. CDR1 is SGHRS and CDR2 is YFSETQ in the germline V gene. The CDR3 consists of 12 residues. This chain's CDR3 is CASKTNTGELFF. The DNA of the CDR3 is TGCGCCAGCAAAACTAACACCGGGGAGCTGTTTTTT.

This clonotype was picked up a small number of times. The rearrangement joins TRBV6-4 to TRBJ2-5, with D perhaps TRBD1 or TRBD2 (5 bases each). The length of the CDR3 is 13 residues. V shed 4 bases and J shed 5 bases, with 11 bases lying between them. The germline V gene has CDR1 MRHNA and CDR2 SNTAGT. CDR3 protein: CASSAEGSETQYF. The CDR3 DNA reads TGTGCCAGCAGTGCAGAGGGGAGCGAGACCCAGTACTTC.

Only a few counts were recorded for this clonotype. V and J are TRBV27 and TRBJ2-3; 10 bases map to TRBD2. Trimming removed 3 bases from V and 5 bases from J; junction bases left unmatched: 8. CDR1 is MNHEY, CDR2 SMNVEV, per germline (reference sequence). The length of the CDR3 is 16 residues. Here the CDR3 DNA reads TGTGCCAGCAGTTTCTCAGCGGGAGGGCGTTTAGATACGCAGTATTTT. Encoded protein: CASSFSAGGRLDTQYF.

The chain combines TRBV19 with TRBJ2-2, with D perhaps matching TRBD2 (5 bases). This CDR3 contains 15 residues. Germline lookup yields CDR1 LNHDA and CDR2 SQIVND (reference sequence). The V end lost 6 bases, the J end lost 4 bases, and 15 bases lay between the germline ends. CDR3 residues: CASRREGRGTGELFF. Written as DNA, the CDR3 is TGTGCCAGTAGGAGGGAAGGGCGAGGCACCGGGGAGCTGTTTTTT.

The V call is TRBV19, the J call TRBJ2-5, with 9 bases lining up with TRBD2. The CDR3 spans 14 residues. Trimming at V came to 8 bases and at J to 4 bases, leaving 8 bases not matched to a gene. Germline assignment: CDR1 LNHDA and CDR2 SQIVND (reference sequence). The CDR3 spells CASSARGGPETQYF. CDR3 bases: TGTGCCAGTTCGGCGCGGGGGGGTCCAGAGACCCAGTACTTC.

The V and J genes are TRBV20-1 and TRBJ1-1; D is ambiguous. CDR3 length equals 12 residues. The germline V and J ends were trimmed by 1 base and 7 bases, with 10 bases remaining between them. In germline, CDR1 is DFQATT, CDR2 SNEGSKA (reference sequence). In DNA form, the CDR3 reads TGCAGTGCTAGAGTAAGGTGGGATGAAGCTTTCTTT. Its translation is CSARVRWDEAFF.

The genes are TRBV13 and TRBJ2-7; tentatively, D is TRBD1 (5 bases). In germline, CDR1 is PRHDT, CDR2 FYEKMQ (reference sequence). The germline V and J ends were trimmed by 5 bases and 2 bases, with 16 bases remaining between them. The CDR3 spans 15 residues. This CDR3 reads CASSNSGIRPYEQYF. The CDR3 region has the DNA TGTGCCAGCAGCAACTCAGGGATCAGGCCCTACGAGCAGTACTTC.

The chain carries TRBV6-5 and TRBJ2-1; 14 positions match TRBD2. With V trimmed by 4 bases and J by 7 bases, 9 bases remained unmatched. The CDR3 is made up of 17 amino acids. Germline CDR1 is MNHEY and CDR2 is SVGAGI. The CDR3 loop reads CASSSPTSGRGRNEQFF. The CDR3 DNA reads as TGTGCCAGCAGTTCCCCGACTAGCGGGAGGGGTAGGAATGAGCAGTTCTTC.

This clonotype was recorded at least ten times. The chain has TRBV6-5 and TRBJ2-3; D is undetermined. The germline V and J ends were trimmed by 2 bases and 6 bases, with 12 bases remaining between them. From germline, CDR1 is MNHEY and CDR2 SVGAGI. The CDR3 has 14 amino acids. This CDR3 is CASSYTGLRDTQYF. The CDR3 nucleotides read TGTGCCAGCAGTTACACTGGCTTAAGGGATACGCAGTATTTT.

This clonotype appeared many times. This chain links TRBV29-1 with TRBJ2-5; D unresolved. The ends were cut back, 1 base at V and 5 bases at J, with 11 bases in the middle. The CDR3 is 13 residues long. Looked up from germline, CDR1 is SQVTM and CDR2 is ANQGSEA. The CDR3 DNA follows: TGCAGCGTTGAAGTCGGCGTGGGGGAGACCCAGTACTTC. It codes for CSVEVGVGETQYF.

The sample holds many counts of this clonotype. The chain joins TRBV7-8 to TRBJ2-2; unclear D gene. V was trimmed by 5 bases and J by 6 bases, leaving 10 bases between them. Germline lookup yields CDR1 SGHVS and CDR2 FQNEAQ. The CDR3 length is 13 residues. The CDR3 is CASSQLIAGELFF. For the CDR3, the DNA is TGTGCCAGCAGCCAACTAATTGCCGGGGAGCTGTTTTTT.

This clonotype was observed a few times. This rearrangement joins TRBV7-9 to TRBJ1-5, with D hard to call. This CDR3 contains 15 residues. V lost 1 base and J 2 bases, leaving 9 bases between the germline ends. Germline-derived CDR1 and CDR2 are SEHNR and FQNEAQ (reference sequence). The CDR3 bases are TGTGCCAGCAGCTTAGGAACAGTGGGCAATCAGCCCCAGCATTTT. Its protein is CASSLGTVGNQPQHF.

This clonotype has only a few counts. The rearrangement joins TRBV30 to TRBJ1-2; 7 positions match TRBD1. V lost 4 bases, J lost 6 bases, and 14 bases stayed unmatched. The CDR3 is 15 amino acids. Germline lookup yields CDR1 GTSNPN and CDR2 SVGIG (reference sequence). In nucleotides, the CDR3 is TGTGCCTGGACCACGGGCAGAGGGGGCGGCGATGGCTACACCTTC. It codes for CAWTTGRGGGDGYTF.